Included here is one T cell receptor (beta chain) sequence, with context. The antigen remains undetermined. The sample comes from a study of OX40 agonist ivuxolimab in advanced cancers. Study-level background: Ivuxolimab doses were 0.01, 0.1, 0.3, 1.5, 3 or 10 mg/kg every 2 weeks. Patients with hepatocellular carcinoma, melanoma, renal cell or head and neck cancer made up the dose-escalation patients.

The method was immunoSEQ multiplex PCR; TCRdb's version includes in-frame clones alone and lacks a portion of them. The data contain around 80,000 clones, just under 95% of them singletons. Study conclusions and caveats: More expanded clones were found, on average, in CD8+ than in CD4+ T cells. No antigen was identified for the clonally expanded peripheral T cells.

The CDR3 covers 13 residues. Trimming shortened V by 9 bases and J by 2 bases, and 14 bases separated the two germline ends. CDR1 is LNHDA and CDR2 is SQIVND in the germline V gene (reference sequence). The sequence derives from an adult with an advanced solid tumor such as melanoma, head and neck, liver or kidney cancer. The material was CD4+ or CD8+ T cells sorted from blood, obtained in a trial of the OX40 agonist ivuxolimab. The chain links TRBV19 to TRBJ2-7, with D perhaps TRBD1 (6 bases). The CDR3 loop reads CASTGSSPYEQYF. CDR3 nucleotide sequence: TGTGCCAGCACAGGGTCATCCCCCTACGAGCAGTACTTC.